The present T cell receptor (beta chain) was sequenced within a study of shared clonotypes between healthy human individuals. As to this clone: As yet, its antigen is unknown.

Sequenced by immunoSEQ multiplex PCR; TCRdb stores in-frame clones only, minus some. The sample yields around 2.5 million clones, 90% to 95% seen once. The CDR3 is made up of 15 amino acids. V dropped 5 bases and J dropped 0 bases, with 11 bases sitting between them. Germline assignment: CDR1 LGHNT and CDR2 FRNRAP. Study-level results: In general, naive subsets displayed greater estimated richness than memory subsets did.

Adult Caucasians living in Nashville, Tennessee made up all of the donors. It was into CD45RA+ naive and CD45RA-negative memory subsets that the CD4+ cells were split. Sequenced input: naive CD4+ T cells from PBMCs. Subset given: CD45RA+ positively selected. The chain is built from TRBV12-5 and TRBJ2-1, with a weak D call TRBD2 (6 bases). The TCR originated in a man between 18 and 35 years old in good health. Some clones in this sample may be carry-over from other donors' samples. The CDR3 DNA follows: TGTGCTAGTGGTGGAGGGACGGACTCCTACAATGAGCAGTTCTTC. Translated: CASGGGTDSYNEQFF.